In this sample, the clone carrying this TCR beta chain turned up a few times. Its specificity is not known. This sample stems from a study of T-cell memory formation after mild COVID-19. Whole-study findings and limits: Specificity for SARS-CoV-2 was not confirmed among the second-wave clones peaking on day 37.

MiXCR, run by TCRdb on the 5' RACE reads, gives a single entry per CDR3 protein. The table includes 200,000 to 250,000 distinct CDR3 sequences, around 9.1% detected once. The CDR3 sequence is 12 residues long. From germline, CDR1 is MGHDK and CDR2 SYGVNS. V dropped 1 base and J dropped 7 bases, with 4 bases sitting between them. The chain uses TRBV25-1 and TRBJ2-2; D is uncertain. The sequence was collected from a man aged 18 to 35 who had mild COVID-19 (a few samples of this study predate the infection). Cell type and time point are not known. Sequencing used PBMCs or a T cell subset sorted from them (not recorded which). The CDR3 sequence: CASSEFNGELFF. CDR3 nucleotide sequence: TGTGCCAGCAGTGAATTTAACGGGGAGCTGTTTTTT.